The TCR beta chain described here comes from a study of shared T cell receptors in the human thymus. Sequenced by immunoSEQ multiplex PCR; TCRdb stores in-frame clones only, minus some. The sample has some 700,000 clones; roughly 88% are singletons. The J segment lost 7 bases and the V segment lost 6 bases, leaving 5 bases of the junction unmatched. The CDR3 has 12 residues. Germline lookup yields CDR1 ENHRY and CDR2 SYGVKD. The same sample was also studied in work on human thymus T cells. As that report states: Gene usage (both V and J) appeared biased in thymic and blood repertoires.

This clonotype originated in a boy under two years old with a congenital heart defect. The material sequenced was thymocytes. The V call is TRBV10-3, the J call TRBJ1-2; 7 bases fit TRBD1. CDR3 sequence reads: CAIRRQGGGYTF. The CDR3 DNA reads as TGTGCCATCAGAAGACAGGGAGGTGGCTACACCTTC.